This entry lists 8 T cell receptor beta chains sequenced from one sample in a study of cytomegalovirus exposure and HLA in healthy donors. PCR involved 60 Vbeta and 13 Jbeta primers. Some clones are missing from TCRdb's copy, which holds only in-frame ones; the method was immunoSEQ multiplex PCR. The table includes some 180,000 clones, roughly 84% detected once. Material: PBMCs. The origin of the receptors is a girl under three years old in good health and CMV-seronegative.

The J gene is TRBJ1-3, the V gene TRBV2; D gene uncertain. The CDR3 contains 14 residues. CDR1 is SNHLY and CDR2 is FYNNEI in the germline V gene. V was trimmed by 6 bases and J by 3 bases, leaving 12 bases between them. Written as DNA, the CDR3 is TGTGCCAGCAGCTGGTTTGGAGTTGGAAACACCATATATTTT. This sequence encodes CASSWFGVGNTIYF.

This chain's CDR3 is CASTVAEMNTEAFF. The CDR3 region has the DNA TGTGCCAGTACCGTCGCGGAGATGAACACTGAAGCTTTCTTT. The chain joins TRBV2 to TRBJ1-1; D remains unclear. This CDR3 has 14 residues. V gave up 9 bases and J gave up 0 bases, with 14 bases separating them. Germline V gives CDR1 SNHLY, CDR2 FYNNEI.

The CDR3 spells CAHDRGNTEAFF. DNA of the CDR3: TGTGCCCATGACAGGGGAAACACTGAAGCTTTCTTT. The chain combines TRBV10-3 with TRBJ1-1; 8 nucleotides align to TRBD1. Germline assignment: CDR1 ENHRY and CDR2 SYGVKD. V lost 11 bases, J lost 2 bases, and 4 bases stayed unmatched. The CDR3 consists of 12 residues.

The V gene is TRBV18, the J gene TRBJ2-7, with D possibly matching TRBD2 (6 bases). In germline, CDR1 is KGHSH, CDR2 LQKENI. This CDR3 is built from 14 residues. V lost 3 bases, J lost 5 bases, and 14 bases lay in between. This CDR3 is CASSPNQGGHEQYF. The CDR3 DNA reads TGTGCCAGCTCACCTAATCAGGGAGGTCACGAGCAGTACTTC.

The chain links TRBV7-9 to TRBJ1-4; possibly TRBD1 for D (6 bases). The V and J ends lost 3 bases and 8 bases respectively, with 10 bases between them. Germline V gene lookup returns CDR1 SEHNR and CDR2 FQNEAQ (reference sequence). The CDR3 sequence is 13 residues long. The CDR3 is CASSLGAGEKLFF. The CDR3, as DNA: TGTGCCAGCAGCTTGGGGGCTGGGGAAAAACTGTTTTTT.

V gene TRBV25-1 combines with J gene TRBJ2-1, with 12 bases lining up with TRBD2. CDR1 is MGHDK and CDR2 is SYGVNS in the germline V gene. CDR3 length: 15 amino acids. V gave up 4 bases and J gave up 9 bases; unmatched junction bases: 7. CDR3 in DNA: TGTGCCAGCAGTGTCGCTAGCGGGAGGGCCCTTGAGCAGTTCTTC. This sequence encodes CASSVASGRALEQFF.

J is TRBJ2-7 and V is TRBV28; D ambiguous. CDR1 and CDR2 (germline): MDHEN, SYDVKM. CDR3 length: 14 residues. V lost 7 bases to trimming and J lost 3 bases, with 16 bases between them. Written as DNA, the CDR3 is TGTGCCAGCAACTCCCCGGCGGTTGGCTACGAGCAGTACTTC. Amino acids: CASNSPAVGYEQYF.

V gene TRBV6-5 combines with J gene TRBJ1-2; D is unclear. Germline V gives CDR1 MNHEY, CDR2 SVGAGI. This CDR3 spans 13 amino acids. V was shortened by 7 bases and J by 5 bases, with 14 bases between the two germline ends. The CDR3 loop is CASTLDPGYGYTF. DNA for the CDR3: TGTGCCAGCACCCTCGACCCGGGATATGGCTACACCTTC.